This T cell receptor beta chain was documented in a study of blood T cell repertoires in COVID-19. On the study more broadly: Sites in the United States, Italy and Spain provided acute and convalescent COVID-19 samples. Nucleic acid was either cDNA or gDNA, and it came from T cells, B-cell-depleted T cells, or PBMCs.

The V and J ends lost 5 bases and 2 bases, in that order; junction bases with no gene match: 3. This CDR3 is built from 14 residues. The germline gives CDR1 MDHEN, CDR2 SYDVKM. Original processing notes: Nucleated cell counts were estimated from reference gene primer amplification. Profiling relied on immunoSEQ multiplex PCR, and the TCRdb table lists in-frame clones only, not all of them. Clonal size and the V and J genes are those of that table, whereas D and trimming came from the DNA. The sample carries over 100,000 clones, over 60% recorded once. The origin of this receptor is a woman aged 70-85 years with acute or convalescent COVID-19. The rearrangement links TRBV28 to TRBJ1-2, with 9 bases aligning to TRBD1. Input material: peripheral blood. The CDR3 DNA follows: TGTGCCAGCAGTGCGACAGGGGGGAACTATGGCTACACCTTC. Translated, it gives CASSATGGNYGYTF.